This entry concerns a single T cell receptor (beta chain). Its antigen is as yet unknown. This record comes from a study of shared clonotypes between healthy human individuals. About the study: Those who served as donors were two women and a few men between the ages of 18 and 49. General study findings and limits: Non-shared clonotypes had lower generation probabilities than those shared by all four donors. Investigators expected sequencing depth to affect clonotype sharing among donors.

Method: immunoSEQ multiplex PCR; TCRdb's copy keeps in-frame clones and lacks some. Here the sample spans roughly 1,000,000 clones, approximately 80% being singletons. V lost 3 bases, J lost 10 bases, and 18 bases lay in between. The germline V gene encodes CDR1 SQVTM and CDR2 ANQGSEA. CDR3 length: 13 residues. This clonotype was obtained from a man younger than 35 in good health. Some clones in this sample may be carry-over from other donors' samples. The specimen sequenced was memory CD4+ T cells from PBMCs. Subset described: CD45RA-negative fraction. This rearrangement joins TRBV29-1 to TRBJ1-1; tentative D call: TRBD1 (6 bases). DNA of the CDR3: TGCAGCGTTGAGGTTACAGGGTTCGGTGGAGCTTTCTTT. Translating gives CSVEVTGFGGAFF.